Listed below are T cell receptor beta chains from one sample, sequenced in a study of T cells after yellow fever vaccination. From the 5' RACE reads, TCRdb called clonotypes with MiXCR, one entry per CDR3 protein. Among around 610,000 distinct CDR3 sequences listed, roughly 12% were seen once. This specimen was PBMCs, taken on the day of the yellow fever booster vaccination. These receptors were collected from a man aged 30 to 39 who received the YFV17D yellow fever vaccine. The CDR3 runs from the conserved cysteine through the conserved F or W. D genes are given only for firm matches. Where a row states a size, it is once, few, many or the class of an expanded clone; other rows omit it.

>TRBV6-2/TRBV6-3|few|NA|TRBJ2-7
CASSYGGGPTYEQYF
TGTGCCAGCAGTTACGGTGGCGGGCCTACCTACGAGCAGTACTTC
>TRBV20-1|NA|TRBD2|TRBJ2-3
CSARGVVGGLVDTQYF
TGCAGTGCTAGAGGGGTCGTGGGAGGGCTTGTAGATACGCAGTATTTT
>TRBV12-3/TRBV12-4|NA|NA|TRBJ2-3
CASSPTSPRGDTQYF
TGTGCCAGCAGTCCCACGTCCCCTCGGGGGGATACGCAGTATTTT
>TRBV30|few|TRBD2|TRBJ2-3
CAWSVAGGTDTQYF
TGTGCCTGGAGTGTAGCGGGAGGGACAGATACGCAGTATTTT
>TRBV5-1|few|NA|TRBJ2-4
CASSVLGTRVENIQYF
TGCGCCAGCAGCGTCCTAGGGACCAGGGTAGAAAACATTCAGTACTTC
>TRBV29-1|NA|TRBD1|TRBJ2-3
CSGQGAGLDTQYF
TGCAGCGGCCAGGGGGCAGGATTAGATACGCAGTATTTT
>TRBV7-2|few|NA|TRBJ2-1
CASSFLAGNEQFF
TGTGCCAGCAGCTTCCTAGCTGGCAATGAGCAGTTCTTC
>TRBV5-4|NA|NA|TRBJ2-3
CASSLEGSGTDTQYF
TGTGCCAGCAGCTTGGAGGGGAGCGGAACAGATACGCAGTATTTT
>TRBV5-1|NA|NA|TRBJ2-3
CASSLGATALTDTQYF
TGCGCCAGCAGCTTGGGGGCTACTGCCCTCACAGATACGCAGTATTTT
>TRBV11-3|few|TRBD2|TRBJ2-3
CASSLGIAGMDTQYF
TGTGCCAGCAGCTTAGGGATAGCGGGGATGGATACGCAGTATTTT
>TRBV7-2|many|TRBD2|TRBJ2-5
CASSSTSGTFGETQYF
TGTGCCAGCAGTTCGACTAGCGGGACTTTCGGAGAGACCCAGTACTTC
>TRBV7-2|NA|NA|TRBJ2-7
CASSLSQATSEQYF
TGTGCCAGCAGCTTAAGCCAGGCTACATCCGAGCAGTACTTC
>TRBV15|few|TRBD2|TRBJ2-5
CATSRLAGGGETQYF
TGTGCCACCAGCCGGCTAGCGGGAGGGGGAGAGACCCAGTACTTC
>TRBV18|NA|TRBD2|TRBJ2-7
CASSPPTSGKPYEQYF
TGTGCCAGCTCACCCCCGACTAGCGGGAAGCCCTACGAGCAGTACTTC
>TRBV20-1|NA|NA|TRBJ2-4
CSAEKSNIQYF
TGCAGTGCCGAAAAGTCCAACATTCAGTACTTC
>TRBV20-1|NA|NA|TRBJ2-5
CSARDPPGGKTYQETQYF
TGCAGTGCTAGAGATCCCCCAGGTGGCAAGACGTATCAAGAGACCCAGTACTTC
>TRBV5-1|few|NA|TRBJ2-2
CASSLAQSFSGELFF
TGCGCCAGCAGCTTGGCCCAGAGTTTCTCCGGGGAGCTGTTTTTT
>TRBV10-3|many|TRBD1|TRBJ2-5
CAIRTDRGLGETQYF
TGTGCCATCCGAACGGACAGGGGGCTGGGAGAGACCCAGTACTTC
>TRBV9|NA|TRBD1|TRBJ2-5
CASSVGPDRLLPLF
TGTGCCAGCAGCGTCGGCCCGGACAGGTTATTACCCCTTTTC
>TRBV20-1|NA|TRBD2|TRBJ2-7
CSASSGRVYEQYF
TGCAGTGCTTCTAGCGGGAGGGTGTACGAGCAGTACTTC